The TCR beta chain described here comes from a study of OX40 agonist ivuxolimab in advanced cancers. Background on the whole study: Ivuxolimab was a fully human IgG2 agonistic monoclonal antibody targeting the costimulatory receptor OX40 (CD134). Intravenous ivuxolimab was administered to patients every 2 weeks at six dose levels: 0.01, 0.1, 0.3, 1.5, 3 and 10 mg/kg. Among the roughly 52 dose-escalation patients, around 20 had hepatocellular carcinoma, roughly 15 melanoma, 9 renal cell carcinoma and 9 head and neck cancer. In the dose-escalation cohort, 82.7% of patients were male, and the mean age was about 55 years, with a range of about 23 to 85. Patients were allowed to have had prior anti-PD-1, anti-PD-L1 or anti-CTLA-4 therapy, and 30% to 50% of the dose-escalation patients had previously received checkpoint inhibitors. Partial responses occurred in three dose-escalation patients, of whom one had hepatocellular carcinoma and two had cutaneous melanoma. The point of sequencing TCRbeta in the periphery was to test whether ivuxolimab changed TCR sequence diversity and drove clonal T-cell expansion. The monotherapy dose-escalation portion (N ≈ 52 patients) of the phase I ivuxolimab trial is reported in the paper. Paper-wide results and their limitations: Antigen specificity was not determined for the clonally expanded peripheral T cells. In the 0.1-3.0 mg/kg groups, partial responders had among the lowest normalized peripheral clonal expansion, particularly in CD8+ T cells. At doses of 0.1 to 3.0 mg/kg, clonal expansion of both CD4+ and CD8+ blood T cells was observed from baseline to week 6. Low levels of normalized T-cell clonal expansion were also seen in some patients who did not respond. On average, CD8+ T cells showed more expanded clones than CD4+ T cells after ivuxolimab.

This clone occurred once. Its binding antigen is unknown. The input lacks base qualities; no much larger clone sits a single base away. To sequence the TCRbeta CDR3 region, genomic DNA was isolated from the sorted cells. The immunoSEQ Assay was used to sequence the TCRbeta CDR3 regions. Held by TCRdb, this immuneACCESS table contains in-frame sequences only and omits some clones. Under half of the omission traces to an unresolved V gene where checked; the cause of the rest is unknown. In all, the sample holds approximately 20,000 clones, and approximately 90% of those were seen once. The top ten hold around 20% of the sample. Patients with a history of autoimmune disease or receiving systemic immunosuppression were excluded from the trial. Peripheral blood for TCR sequencing was collected from all dose cohorts at baseline, on cycle 4 day 1, and on cycle 7 day 1. Samples were obtained from an open-label, multicenter, first-in-human phase I dose-escalation trial of ivuxolimab. Adults with locally advanced or metastatic melanoma, renal cell carcinoma, hepatocellular carcinoma or head and neck squamous cell carcinoma were enrolled in the trial. Before TCR sequencing, CD4+ and CD8+ T cells were separately sorted from peripheral blood.

V gives up 5 bases and J gives up 3 bases, and the segment between their germline ends measures 17 bases. Via the germline V gene, CDR1 is SGHVS and CDR2 FQNEAQ. Spanning cysteine to phenylalanine, the CDR3 consists of 15 amino acids. Only the CDR3 part of the read is kept: 45 bases, read in frame from the first base. This TCR derives from an adult with an advanced solid tumor such as melanoma, head and neck, liver or kidney cancer. The chain uses TRBV7-8 and TRBJ2-7, and TRBD2 may be the D gene, going by 7 matching bases. Sequences were derived from CD4+ or CD8+ T cells sorted from blood, sampled in a trial of the OX40 agonist ivuxolimab. The DNA is TGTGCCAGCAGCCTAGGGGGGGCGGTACACTACGAGCAGTACTTC. Translated, this gives CASSLGGAVHYEQYF.